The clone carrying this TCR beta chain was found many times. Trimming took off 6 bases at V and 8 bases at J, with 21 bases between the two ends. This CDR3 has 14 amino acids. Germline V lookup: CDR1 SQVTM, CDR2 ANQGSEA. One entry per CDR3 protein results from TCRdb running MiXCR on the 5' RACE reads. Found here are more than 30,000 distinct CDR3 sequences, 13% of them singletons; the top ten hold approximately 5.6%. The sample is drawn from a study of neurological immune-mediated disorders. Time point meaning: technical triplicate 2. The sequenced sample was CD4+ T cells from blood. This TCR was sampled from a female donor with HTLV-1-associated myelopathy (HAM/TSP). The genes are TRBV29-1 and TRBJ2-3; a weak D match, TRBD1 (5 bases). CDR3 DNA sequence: TGCAGCGTCACCACTCAACGACAGTACGGTACGCAGTATTTT. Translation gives CSVTTQRQYGTQYF.